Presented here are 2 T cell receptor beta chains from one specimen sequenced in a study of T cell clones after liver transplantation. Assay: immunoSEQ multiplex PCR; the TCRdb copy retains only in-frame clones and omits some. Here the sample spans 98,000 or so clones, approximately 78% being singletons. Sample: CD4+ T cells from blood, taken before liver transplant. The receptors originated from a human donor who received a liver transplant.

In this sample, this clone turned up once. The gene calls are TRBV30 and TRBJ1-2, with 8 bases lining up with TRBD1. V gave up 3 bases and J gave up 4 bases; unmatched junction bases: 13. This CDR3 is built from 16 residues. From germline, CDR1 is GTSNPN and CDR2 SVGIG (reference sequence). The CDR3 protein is CAWSRQGTSRGYGYTF. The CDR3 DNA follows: TGTGCCTGGAGCAGACAGGGGACAAGCCGAGGCTATGGCTACACCTTC. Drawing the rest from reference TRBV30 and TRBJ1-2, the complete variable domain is SQTIHQWPATLVQPVGSPLSLECTVEGTSNPNLYWYRQAAGRGLQLLFYSVGIGQISSEVPQNLSASRPQDRQFILSSKKLLLSDSGFYLCAWSRQGTSRGYGYTFGSGTRLTVV.

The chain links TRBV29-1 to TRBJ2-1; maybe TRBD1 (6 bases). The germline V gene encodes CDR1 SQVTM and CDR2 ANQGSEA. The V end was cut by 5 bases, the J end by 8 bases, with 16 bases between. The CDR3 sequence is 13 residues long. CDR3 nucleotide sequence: TGCAGCGTTCCCGACAGGCCTGGGGATGAGCAGTTCTTC. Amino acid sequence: CSVPDRPGDEQFF.